The 26 T cell receptor beta chains below were found in one sample sequenced in a study of T cells in Graves' hyperthyroidism and ophthalmopathy. The CDR3 regions of TCR beta were amplified from RNA transcripts. The HTBI primer set served for first-round RT-PCR of the TCR CDR3. One entry per CDR3 protein, called by TCRdb with MiXCR from the multiplex PCR reads. The sample shows about 270,000 distinct CDR3 sequences, approximately 20% of them seen only once. The sequencing input was blood. These TCRs come from a man younger than 40 with Graves' ophthalmopathy.

This clonotype was detected only a few times. Possible read error: a much larger clone is one base away. The rearrangement links TRBV20-1 to TRBJ1-2, with 7 nucleotides matching TRBD1. CDR3 size: 12 residues. After removal of 5 bases from V and 7 bases from J, the junction contained 7 bases not matched to a gene. Looked up from germline, CDR1 is DFQATT and CDR2 is SNEGSKA (reference sequence). This chain's CDR3 is CSASQGVSGYTF. The DNA for the CDR3 is TGCAGTGCTTCCCAGGGGGTGTCTGGCTACACCTTC.

This clonotype has ten or more counts. This rearrangement joins TRBV3-1 to TRBJ2-7, with TRBD2 identical over 9 bases. CDR3 length: 17 residues. Trimming at V came to 0 bases and at J to 2 bases, leaving 8 bases not matched to a gene. CDR1 is LGHDT and CDR2 is YNNKEL in the germline V gene (reference sequence). The CDR3 DNA sequence: TGTGCCAGCAGCCAAGAGCGGCTAGCGGGACGAGCCTACGAGCAGTACTTC. Translation gives CASSQERLAGRAYEQYF.

This clonotype turned up a few times. The chain has TRBV24-1 and TRBJ1-5, with a possible D match to TRBD1 (5 bases). V was pared by 4 bases and J by 5 bases, with 11 bases between. Germline-derived CDR1 and CDR2 are KGHDR and SFDVKD. CDR3 length equals 14 residues. The CDR3 DNA is TGTGCCACCAGTGACGGGGGATTCGATCAGCCCCAGCATTTT. As protein: CATSDGGFDQPQHF.

The genes are TRBV10-3 and TRBJ1-1, with unresolved D. The germline V gene has CDR1 ENHRY and CDR2 SYGVKD. The CDR3 is made up of 14 amino acids. V was trimmed by 3 bases and J by 0 bases, leaving 8 bases between them. The CDR3 reads CAISEGDLNTEAFF. CDR3 DNA sequence: TGTGCCATCAGTGAAGGAGATCTGAACACTGAAGCTTTCTTT.

This clonotype was observed at least ten times. The chain recombines TRBV5-1 with TRBJ2-3, with D perhaps TRBD1 or TRBD2 (5 bases each). The CDR3 is made up of 15 amino acids. Trimming stripped 6 bases from V and 1 base from J, with 15 bases between. The germline V gene has CDR1 SGHRS and CDR2 YFSETQ. DNA for the CDR3: TGCGCCAGCACCCGGATTGGGGGTGGCACAGATACGCAGTATTTT. Translating gives CASTRIGGGTDTQYF.

This clonotype turned up a few times. The chain combines TRBV20-1 with TRBJ2-1, with D tentatively TRBD2 (6 bases). Trimming left V 2 bases short and J 4 bases short, with 12 bases between. The CDR3 length is 14 residues. CDR1 DFQATT and CDR2 SNEGSKA come from the germline V gene (reference sequence). As DNA, the CDR3 is TGCAGTGCTAGATGGGGAAGCGGGTACAATGAGCAGTTCTTC. Its translation: CSARWGSGYNEQFF.

This clonotype was picked up many times. The chain joins TRBV2 to TRBJ1-4, with a weak D call TRBD1 (5 bases). The CDR3 has 13 amino acids. Germline V gene sequence: CDR1 SNHLY, CDR2 FYNNEI. V lost 8 bases to trimming and J lost 0 bases, with 7 bases between them. The DNA for the CDR3 is TGTGCCAGCCAGGGATCAACTAATGAAAAACTGTTTTTT. It is translated as CASQGSTNEKLFF.

The chain recombines TRBV5-8 with TRBJ1-6; no definite D call. The CDR3 is 15 residues long. Per germline, CDR1 SGHTS and CDR2 YDEGEE. Trimming took 3 bases from V and 6 from J, leaving 13 bases between them. The CDR3 nucleotides read TGTGCCAGCAGCTCGCAGGTAGTGGGTAATTCACCCCTCCACTTT. Protein sequence: CASSSQVVGNSPLHF.

V and J are TRBV6-5 and TRBJ2-6; the match to TRBD1 covers 9 bases. Looked up from germline, CDR1 is MNHEY and CDR2 is SVGAGI. V shed 9 bases, J shed 0 bases, and the junction held 9 bases outside the gene matches. The CDR3 has 17 residues. CDR3 in DNA: TGTGCCAGTCACCGGGACAGGGCGTTCTCTGGGGCCAACGTCCTGACTTTC. Amino acid sequence: CASHRDRAFSGANVLTF.

The chain has TRBV7-2 and TRBJ2-3, with TRBD2 matching 10 bases. Per germline, CDR1 SGHTA and CDR2 FQGNSA. The J segment lost 6 bases and the V segment lost 1 base, leaving 4 bases of the junction unmatched. This CDR3 comprises 15 residues. DNA for the CDR3: TGTGCCAGCAGCTTAGTGAGCGGGAGGGCTGATACGCAGTATTTT. Amino acids: CASSLVSGRADTQYF. The whole variable domain, remainder taken from reference TRBV7-2 and TRBJ2-3, is GAGVSQSPSNKVTEKGKDVELRCDPISGHTALYWYRQSLGQGLEFLIYFQGNSAPDKSGLPSDRFSAERTGGSVSTLTIQRTQQEDSAVYLCASSLVSGRADTQYFGPGTRLTVL.

This clonotype was counted at least ten times. The J gene is TRBJ1-6, the V gene TRBV28; no definite D call. Germline V gene data show CDR1 as MDHEN and CDR2 as SYDVKM. The CDR3 extends over 13 amino acids. Trimming cost V 2 bases and J 9 bases, with 8 bases left between them. CDR3 sequence (DNA): TGTGCCAGCAGTTTAAGGGTCGCTTCACCCCTCCACTTT. Encoded protein: CASSLRVASPLHF. The full variable domain, its missing parts supplied by reference TRBV28 and TRBJ1-6, is DVKVTQSSRYLVKRTGEKVFLECVQDMDHENMFWYRQDPGLGLRLIYFSYDVKMKEKGDIPEGYSVSREKKERFSLILESASTNQTSMYLCASSLRVASPLHFGNGTRLTVT.

The chain is built from TRBV6-6 and TRBJ2-7; the match to TRBD1 covers 7 bases. V lost 2 bases, J lost 0 bases, and 4 bases stayed unmatched. Germline CDR1 is MNHNY and CDR2 is SVGAGI (reference sequence). The CDR3 is made up of 15 amino acids. The CDR3 protein is CASSYLRDSSYEQYF. In nucleotides, the CDR3 is TGTGCCAGCAGTTACCTCCGGGACAGCTCCTACGAGCAGTACTTC.

V and J are TRBV28 and TRBJ1-4, with 12 bases lining up with TRBD1. Germline V gives CDR1 MDHEN, CDR2 SYDVKM. V trimming: 7 bases; J trimming: 8 bases; junction bases outside the gene matches: 14. The CDR3 length is 17 residues. The CDR3 is CASTYAGTGGNSEKLFF. In DNA, the CDR3 is TGTGCCAGCACCTATGCCGGGACAGGGGGCAACTCGGAAAAACTGTTTTTT.

This clonotype came up many times. For the CDR3, the DNA is TGTGCCAGCAGTTACGTCACCTCACTGATCGACAGATACAATGAGCAGTTCTTC. It codes for CASSYVTSLIDRYNEQFF. The chain joins TRBV6-1 to TRBJ2-1; TRBD1 is a possible D gene (5 bases). CDR3 length: 18 amino acids. The V end was cut by 5 bases, the J end by 4 bases, with 24 bases between. The germline V gene encodes CDR1 MNHNS and CDR2 SASEGT.

V is TRBV5-1 and J is TRBJ2-3; possible D gene TRBD2, 5 bases. V lost 0 bases to trimming and J lost 8 bases, with 10 bases between them. Germline V CDR1 and CDR2: SGHRS, YFSETQ. The CDR3 spans 13 residues. CDR3 in amino acids: CASSLGESGTQYF. The CDR3 DNA is TGCGCCAGCAGCTTGGGGGAGTCTGGTACGCAGTATTTT.

The chain recombines TRBV12-3 or TRBV12-4 with TRBJ2-1; D perhaps matches TRBD2 (5 bases). There are 16 residues in the CDR3. V dropped 5 bases and J dropped 6 bases, with 20 bases sitting between them. CDR3 region: CASSGPPREMSNEQFF. The CDR3 DNA reads as TGTGCCAGCAGTGGCCCGCCCCGGGAAATGAGCAATGAGCAGTTCTTC.

This chain joins TRBV5-5 and TRBJ1-5; 7 bases map to TRBD1. The V gene's germline CDR1 is SGHKS and CDR2 YYEKEE (reference sequence). This CDR3 has 14 residues. With 3 bases clipped from V and 5 bases from J, the junction kept 5 bases outside the gene matches. The CDR3 sequence: CASSSFTGDQPQHF. The CDR3 DNA follows: TGTGCCAGCAGCTCGTTCACAGGGGATCAGCCCCAGCATTTT.

This clonotype turned up a few times. This chain joins TRBV7-6 and TRBJ1-2; 8 bases are shared with TRBD1. Per the germline V gene, CDR1 is SGHVS and CDR2 is FNYEAQ. The ends lost 1 base at V and 8 bases at J; junction bases unmatched: 12. The CDR3 extends over 16 amino acids. For the CDR3, the DNA is TGTGCCAGCAGCTTAGTAGCCCTGGACAGGGAGAAAGGCTACACCTTC. Translated, it gives CASSLVALDREKGYTF.

The V call is TRBV6-1, the J call TRBJ2-3, with D possibly being TRBD1 (6 bases). Trimming left V 7 bases short and J 3 bases short, with 23 bases between. From germline, CDR1 is MNHNS and CDR2 SASEGT. This CDR3 is built from 17 residues. The CDR3 loop reads CASIHRPKRGLTDTQYF. CDR3 nucleotides: TGTGCCAGCATCCACAGACCGAAAAGGGGGTTGACAGATACGCAGTATTTT.

Remarks on this clonotype: Since no conserved phenylalanine or tryptophan closes the CDR3, a read error is the likely cause. This chain uses TRBV10-3 with TRBJ1-1; D call uncertain. The V end lost 3 bases, the J end lost 0 bases, and 8 bases lay between the germline ends. This CDR3 contains 14 residues. CDR1 is ENHRY, CDR2 SYGVKD, per germline. CDR3 bases: TGTGCCATCAGTGAAAGGGTCATGAACACTGAAGCTTTCCTT. It codes for CAISERVMNTEAFL.

This clonotype was observed a few times. The chain links TRBV19 to TRBJ2-7; 11 bases map to TRBD2. The CDR3 loop spans 15 amino acids. Germline lookup yields CDR1 LNHDA and CDR2 SQIVND (reference sequence). The V segment lost 9 bases and the J segment 2 bases; nucleotides outside the gene matches: 9. The CDR3 DNA is TGTGCCAGCCGACCAACTAGCGGGGGAACCTACGAGCAGTACTTC. Its translation is CASRPTSGGTYEQYF.

This clonotype showed up many times. The genes are TRBV11-2 and TRBJ2-1; 7 bases are a match to TRBD1. The junction had 5 bases not matched to a gene; V was cut back by 1 base and J by 5 bases. Germline CDR1 is SGHAT and CDR2 is FQNNGV. The CDR3 contains 15 residues. The CDR3 region is CASSLAGTADNEQFF. The CDR3 DNA sequence: TGTGCCAGCAGCTTAGCCGGGACAGCTGACAATGAGCAGTTCTTC.

Ten or more counts support this clonotype. The chain combines TRBV5-1 with TRBJ2-1, with 8 bases that match TRBD2. The germline gives CDR1 SGHRS, CDR2 YFSETQ. J was trimmed by 2 bases and V by 4 bases; bases with no gene match: 5. The CDR3 length is 15 residues. CDR3: CASSPGSGTYNEQFF. In DNA form, the CDR3 reads TGCGCCAGCAGCCCCGGTAGCGGGACCTACAATGAGCAGTTCTTC.

The chain employs TRBV27 and TRBJ1-3; D ambiguous. The CDR3 totals 17 residues. CDR1 MNHEY and CDR2 SMNVEV come from the germline V gene (reference sequence). V lost 0 bases, J lost 0 bases, and 12 bases lay in between. The CDR3 sequence is CASSLSSSVHSGNTIYF. The CDR3 DNA follows: TGTGCCAGCAGTTTATCGAGCAGTGTCCACTCTGGAAACACCATATATTTT.

The rearrangement joins TRBV6-5 to TRBJ1-2; 9 nucleotides line up with TRBD1. This CDR3 comprises 16 residues. CDR1 is MNHEY, CDR2 SVGAGI, per germline. Germline trimming cut 2 bases from V and 4 bases from J; bases unmatched to any gene: 8. CDR3 coding DNA: TGTGCCAGCAGTTACGGATCGGGACAGGGACTCTATGGCTACACCTTC. Translating gives CASSYGSGQGLYGYTF.

In this sample, this clonotype turned up many times. The V gene is TRBV7-2, the J gene TRBJ2-1; D is perhaps TRBD2 (6 bases). This CDR3 comprises 15 residues. CDR1 is SGHTA, CDR2 FQGNSA, per germline. V was clipped by 3 bases and J by 3 bases, with 12 bases between them. The CDR3 sequence: CASSLEGALYNEQFF. As DNA, the CDR3 is TGTGCCAGCAGCTTGGAGGGAGCGCTCTACAATGAGCAGTTCTTC. The variable domain in full, with the rest retrieved from reference TRBV7-2 and TRBJ2-1, is GAGVSQSPSNKVTEKGKDVELRCDPISGHTALYWYRQSLGQGLEFLIYFQGNSAPDKSGLPSDRFSAERTGGSVSTLTIQRTQQEDSAVYLCASSLEGALYNEQFFGPGTRLTVL.